This paragraph reports one T cell receptor beta chain. Antigen specificity is unknown. The sample originates from a study of T-cell memory formation after mild COVID-19. TCRdb recomputed calls from the 5' RACE reads with MiXCR, one row per CDR3 protein. This table holds some 270,000 distinct CDR3 sequences, less than 20% found once. The CDR3 runs 13 residues. The germline V gene has CDR1 SGHRS and CDR2 YFSETQ. The ends lost 4 bases at V and 8 bases at J; junction bases unmatched: 5. Notes on the study in general: Day 15 to 85 contracting clones showed balanced CD4/CD8; later expanders leaned CD4+. Some clones that responded turned up in pre-infection memory, which suggests that cross-reactive memory joined in.

The TCR comes from an adult woman who had mild COVID-19 (a few samples of this study predate the infection). Cell type and time point are not known. The chain is built from TRBV5-1 and TRBJ2-1; TRBD2 matches at 8 bases. The source material was PBMCs or a T cell subset sorted from them (not recorded which). The CDR3 here is CASSPGRGDEQFF. The DNA of the CDR3 is TGCGCCAGCAGCCCCGGGAGGGGCGATGAGCAGTTCTTC.